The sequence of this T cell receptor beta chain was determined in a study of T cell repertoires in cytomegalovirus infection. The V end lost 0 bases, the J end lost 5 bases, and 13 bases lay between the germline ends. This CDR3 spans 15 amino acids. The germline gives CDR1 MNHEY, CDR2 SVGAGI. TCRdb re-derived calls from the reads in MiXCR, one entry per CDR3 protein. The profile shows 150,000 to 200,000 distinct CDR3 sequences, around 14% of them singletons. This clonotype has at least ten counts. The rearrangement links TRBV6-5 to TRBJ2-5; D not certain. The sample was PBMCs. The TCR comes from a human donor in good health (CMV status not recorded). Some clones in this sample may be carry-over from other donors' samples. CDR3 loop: CASSYSKLKMETQYF. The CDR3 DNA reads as TGTGCCAGCAGTTACTCGAAGCTCAAAATGGAGACCCAGTACTTC.